The 10 T cell receptor beta chains presented below share a single source sample, sequenced in a study of T-cell reconstitution after alpha-beta-depleted transplantation in children. TCRbeta library construction was performed incorporating unique molecular identifiers. TCRdb reprocessed the PCR reads with MiXCR, giving one entry per CDR3 protein. This sample has 500,000 to 600,000 distinct CDR3 sequences; 25% to 30% occur once, and the top ten carry around 36%. The sequencing used PBMCs, collected before TCRalphabeta/CD19-depleted stem cell transplant. These receptors originate from a boy under two years old with Wiskott-Aldrich syndrome, due to receive a stem cell transplant.

J is TRBJ2-7 and V is TRBV5-1, with D hard to call. The V end was cut by 4 bases, the J end by 7 bases, with 15 bases between. The germline CDR1 and CDR2 sequences are SGHRS and YFSETQ. This CDR3 region has 13 residues. The CDR3 DNA reads TGCGCCAGCAGCCCTTTGGACCTGGGGGAGCAGTACTTC. Its protein product is CASSPLDLGEQYF.

J is TRBJ1-1 and V is TRBV20-1; 8 nucleotides agree with TRBD1. The junction had 9 bases not matched to a gene; V was cut back by 6 bases and J by 6 bases. The CDR3 has 13 amino acids. CDR1 and CDR2 (germline): DFQATT, SNEGSKA (reference sequence). The CDR3 bases are TGCAGTGCCGAAAAGGACAGGGCCCCTGAAGCTTTCTTT. It encodes CSAEKDRAPEAFF.

This clonotype occurred a few times. This chain joins TRBV11-2 and TRBJ2-3; 8 bases align to TRBD1. The CDR3 is made up of 15 amino acids. The V gene end was trimmed by 4 bases and the J gene end by 2 bases; junction bases not matched to a gene: 5. Germline CDR1 reads SGHAT; CDR2 reads FQNNGV. The CDR3 region has the DNA TGTGCCAGCAGCTCCCCCAGGGGGCTCACAGATACGCAGTATTTT. This gives the protein CASSSPRGLTDTQYF.

This clonotype showed up just a few times. The chain recombines TRBV19 with TRBJ2-1, with 7 bases aligning to TRBD2. The CDR3 has 14 amino acids. CDR1 LNHDA and CDR2 SQIVND come from the germline V gene (reference sequence). Trimming took 7 bases from V and 6 from J; bases not matched to a gene: 9. CDR3 loop: CASTLGTNSNEQFF. DNA for the CDR3: TGTGCCAGTACCCTCGGGACTAACAGCAATGAGCAGTTCTTC.

The V gene is TRBV7-9, the J gene TRBJ2-5; TRBD1 is a possible D gene (5 bases). Germline V gives CDR1 SEHNR, CDR2 FQNEAQ (reference sequence). Trimming removed 0 bases from V and 5 bases from J, with 16 bases in between. This CDR3 has 16 residues. Written as DNA, the CDR3 is TGTGCCAGCAGCTTAGCTCCCGTCTGGGGCCGGGAGACCCAGTACTTC. This codes for CASSLAPVWGRETQYF.

The V call is TRBV5-6, the J call TRBJ2-7, with D possibly TRBD1 on 6 matching bases. The ends were cut back, 1 base at V and 4 bases at J, with 18 bases in the middle. The length of the CDR3 is 16 residues. Germline-derived CDR1 and CDR2 are SGHDT and YYEEEE. Here the CDR3 DNA reads TGTGCCAGCAGCTTGCAGGGGCGCCTTCAAATTTACGAGCAGTACTTC. This translates into CASSLQGRLQIYEQYF.

The genes are TRBV9 and TRBJ2-3; D is undetermined. The CDR3 runs to 13 residues. V lost 5 bases and J lost 7, with 14 bases in between. Germline CDR1 is SGDLS and CDR2 is YYNGEE. The CDR3 sequence: CASSRTIGHTQYF. Here the CDR3 DNA reads TGTGCCAGCAGTCGCACGATTGGTCATACGCAGTATTTT.

This clonotype was seen more than once but under ten times. CDR3 nucleotides: TGTGCCAGCAGCTTAGTACGGTCGGCTGGGGGACTCTACAATGAGCAGTTCTTC. Residues: CASSLVRSAGGLYNEQFF. V usage is TRBV7-8 and J usage is TRBJ2-1; possibly TRBD2 for D (6 bases). CDR1 and CDR2 (germline): SGHVS, FQNEAQ. Trimming removed 1 base at V and 3 bases at J, with 19 bases between. The CDR3 covers 18 residues.

The chain recombines TRBV7-3 with TRBJ2-1; D remains ambiguous. Trimming took off 2 bases at V and 9 bases at J, with 11 bases between the two ends. Looked up from germline, CDR1 is SGHTA and CDR2 is FQGTGA. The CDR3 is 13 amino acids. CDR3 in amino acids: CASSLRSWGEQFF. CDR3 in DNA: TGTGCCAGCAGCTTACGTAGCTGGGGTGAGCAGTTCTTC.

V gene TRBV5-1 combines with J gene TRBJ2-7; 7 nucleotides match TRBD2. The CDR3 length is 14 residues. Trimming at V came to 4 bases and at J to 2 bases, leaving 6 bases not matched to a gene. Germline CDR1 reads SGHRS; CDR2 reads YFSETQ. The CDR3, as DNA: TGCGCCAGCAGCAAGGTCGCGGGAGCCTACGAGCAGTACTTC. Protein: CASSKVAGAYEQYF. Variable domain in full (rest from reference TRBV5-1 and TRBJ2-7): KAGVTQTPRYLIKTRGQQVTLSCSPISGHRSVSWYQQTPGQGLQFLFEYFSETQRNKGNFPGRFSGRQFSNSRSEMNVSTLELGDSALYLCASSKVAGAYEQYFGPGTRLTVT.